The source of this T cell receptor (beta chain) is a study of cytomegalovirus exposure and HLA in healthy donors. CDR1 GTSNPN and CDR2 SVGIG come from the germline V gene (reference sequence). Trimming took 0 bases from V and 0 from J, leaving 6 bases between them. This CDR3 is built from 14 residues. A few counts support this clone. The PCR had 60 Vbeta and 13 Jbeta primers. Libraries were prepared by immunoSEQ multiplex PCR; TCRdb keeps only in-frame clonotypes and omits some of them. The data hold about 120,000 clones, with less than 85% observed a single time. Sequenced input: PBMCs. This TCR came from a woman between 35 and 50 years old in good health and CMV-seronegative. V usage is TRBV30 and J usage is TRBJ2-4; D is undetermined. The CDR3 protein is CAWSVGLAKNIQYF. CDR3 coding DNA: TGTGCCTGGAGTGTCGGTCTAGCCAAAAACATTCAGTACTTC.